The 18 T cell receptor beta chains below all came from one sample that was sequenced in a study of somatic mutations in cytotoxic T cells in rheumatoid arthritis. Profiling relied on immunoSEQ multiplex PCR, and the TCRdb table lists in-frame clones only, not all of them. Altogether 9,500 to 15,000 clones are present, around 86% being singletons, with the ten largest covering approximately 15%. Specimen: CD8+ T cells sorted from blood. The receptors shown here come from a woman aged 55-75 years in good health.

This clone was seen only once. The chain combines TRBV13 with TRBJ2-3; the match to TRBD1 covers 7 bases. Germline loops: CDR1 PRHDT, CDR2 FYEKMQ (reference sequence). The CDR3 totals 14 residues. Germline trimming cut 4 bases from V and 2 bases from J; bases unmatched to any gene: 3. The CDR3 coding sequence is TGTGCCAGCAGCTCGGGACAGATCACAGATACGCAGTATTTT. This gives the protein CASSSGQITDTQYF.

The chain uses TRBV5-1 and TRBJ2-2; 8 bases agree with TRBD2. V lost 1 base and J lost 4; bases outside the gene matches: 9. The germline gives CDR1 SGHRS, CDR2 YFSETQ. The CDR3 has 17 amino acids. The CDR3 sequence: CASSLTRGGLGTGELFF. Written as DNA, the CDR3 is TGCGCCAGCAGCTTGACCCGGGGGGGCCTTGGCACCGGGGAGCTGTTTTTT.

The V gene is TRBV7-9, the J gene TRBJ1-1, with no clear D. V gave up 6 bases and J gave up 3 bases, with 8 bases separating them. This CDR3 is built from 12 residues. Germline CDR1 reads SEHNR; CDR2 reads FQNEAQ (reference sequence). In nucleotides, the CDR3 is TGTGCCAGCAGTATCGGGGACACTGAAGCTTTCTTT. Translation gives CASSIGDTEAFF.

V gene TRBV6-5 combines with J gene TRBJ1-6, with 12 bases that match TRBD1. Trimming removed 3 bases from V and 9 bases from J; junction bases left unmatched: 6. The CDR3 has 16 residues. Germline loops: CDR1 MNHEY, CDR2 SVGAGI. The CDR3 DNA sequence: TGTGCCAGCAGTTATGGGACAGGGGGCGGAGGTTCACCCCTCCACTTT. Translated, it gives CASSYGTGGGGSPLHF.

CDR3 nucleotide sequence: TGTGCCACCAGCAGAGATCTCCCAGGATCCTACAATGAGCAGTTCTTC. This translates into CATSRDLPGSYNEQFF. V and J are TRBV15 and TRBJ2-1; D unclear. The CDR3 length is 16 residues. The V gene's germline CDR1 is LNHNV and CDR2 YYDKDF (reference sequence). With 0 bases removed from V and 1 base from J, the gap between germline ends came to 10 bases. Based on the CDR3 plus reference TRBV15 and TRBJ2-1, the full variable domain is DAMVIQNPRYQVTQFGKPVTLSCSQTLNHNVMYWYQQKSSQAPKLLFHYYDKDFNNEADTPDNFQSRRPNTSFCFLDIRSPGLGDTAMYLCATSRDLPGSYNEQFFGPGTRLTVL.

The count of this clone is one. The chain carries TRBV28 and TRBJ1-2; D is unresolved. Trimming took 4 bases from V and 5 from J, leaving 8 bases between them. The CDR3 extends over 12 amino acids. Germline values: CDR1 MDHEN, CDR2 SYDVKM. This CDR3 reads CASSYAGYGYTF. The DNA for the CDR3 is TGTGCCAGCAGTTATGCGGGGTATGGCTACACCTTC.

V usage is TRBV12-1 and J usage is TRBJ1-3; TRBD1 was called by the table and not checked on the DNA. TRBV12-1 is classified as a pseudogene. CDR3 size: 11 residues. The CDR3 loop is CASTDRTNIYF. The CDR3 coding sequence is TGTGCCAGCACCGACAGAACGAACATATATTTT.

V and J are TRBV6-5 and TRBJ2-5; 12 bases match TRBD2. With V trimmed by 2 bases and J by 5 bases, 6 bases remained unmatched. The germline V gene has CDR1 MNHEY and CDR2 SVGAGI. CDR3 length: 16 residues. CDR3 nucleotides: TGTGCCAGCAGTTACGGTCTAGCGGGGGGGGCGGAGACCCAGTACTTC. Translated, it gives CASSYGLAGGAETQYF.

The chain employs TRBV9 and TRBJ1-2; TRBD1 might be the D (5 bases). The CDR3 length is 13 residues. V gave up 2 bases and J gave up 3 bases, with 8 bases separating them. CDR1 is SGDLS and CDR2 is YYNGEE in the germline V gene. The CDR3 DNA is TGTGCCAGCAGCGTCGGGGGGGACTATGGCTACACCTTC. Translation gives CASSVGGDYGYTF.

This clone was picked up a small number of times. A read error is likely here: a far larger clone is one base away. The gene calls are TRBV4-1 and TRBJ2-7, with D unclear. Germline-derived CDR1 and CDR2 are MGHRA and YSYEKL. The length of the CDR3 is 15 residues. V lost 4 bases and J 4 bases, leaving 17 bases between the germline ends. The DNA of the CDR3 is TGCGCCAGCAGCCCTGCCTCGGCGGCTGTATACGAGCAGTACTTC. Amino acid sequence: CASSPASAAVYEQYF.

J is TRBJ1-1 and V is TRBV7-6, with D perhaps matching TRBD1 (5 bases). Germline CDR1 reads SGHVS; CDR2 reads FNYEAQ. V was clipped by 5 bases and J by 6 bases, with 19 bases between them. CDR3 size: 15 residues. CDR3 bases: TGTGCCAGCAGCCCCGAGGCCGCATGGGGGGCTGAAGCTTTCTTT. This codes for CASSPEAAWGAEAFF.

For this clone: The germline gene is not matched at one end of the junction; a read error may be the cause. This chain uses TRBV13 with TRBJ2-1; D remains unclear. The CDR3 runs 13 residues. Looked up from germline, CDR1 is PRHDT and CDR2 is FYEKMQ (reference sequence). CDR3: CASSLGLSNEQFF. CDR3 in DNA: TGTGCCAGCAGCCTAGGGTTGAGCAATGAGCAGTTCTTC.

The chain couples TRBV7-8 to TRBJ2-1; D may be TRBD2 (5 bases). The CDR3 has 17 residues. The V and J ends lost 0 bases and 8 bases respectively, with 20 bases between them. Germline V lookup: CDR1 SGHVS, CDR2 FQNEAQ. As DNA, the CDR3 is TGTGCCAGCAGCTTAGCCTCCTTGACTACATCTGGGCATGAGCAGTTCTTC. Protein: CASSLASLTTSGHEQFF. The full variable domain, with the rest looked up from reference TRBV7-8 and TRBJ2-1, is GAGVSQSPRYKVAKRGQDVALRCDPISGHVSLFWYQQALGQGPEFLTYFQNEAQLDKSGLPSDRFFAERPEGSVSTLKIQRTQQEDSAVYLCASSLASLTTSGHEQFFGPGTRLTVL.

This clone has a handful of counts. The CDR3 sequence is CASSQEGGYSPLHF. The CDR3 nucleotides read TGCGCCAGCAGCCAAGAAGGGGGTTATTCACCCCTCCACTTT. This sequence joins TRBV4-1 and TRBJ1-6; weak D call: TRBD1 (6 bases). The CDR3 covers 14 residues. Germline CDR1 is MGHRA and CDR2 is YSYEKL. Trimming pared 0 bases from V and 8 bases from J, leaving 8 bases between.

This chain uses TRBV30 with TRBJ1-1; TRBD1 is a possible D gene (5 bases). The germline V gene has CDR1 GTSNPN and CDR2 SVGIG (reference sequence). CDR3 length: 14 amino acids. Trimming removed 3 bases from V and 5 bases from J, with 16 bases in between. CDR3 coding DNA: TGTGCCTGGAGCTCGGGCGTGGGGGGTACTGAAGCTTTCTTT. It encodes CAWSSGVGGTEAFF.

Note on this clone: One junction end does not reproduce the germline sequence, and a read error may be involved. This chain links TRBV6-5 with TRBJ1-2; no reliable D call. CDR3 size: 14 residues. In germline, CDR1 is MNHEY, CDR2 SVGAGI. This CDR3 reads CASSYSFDFQAASF. The CDR3 nucleotides are TGTGCCAGCAGTTACTCGTTTGATTTCCAGGCAGCTTCCTTC.

This clone occurred once. This sequence joins TRBV6-1 and TRBJ2-3; a weak D match, TRBD2 (7 bases). The CDR3 spans 15 residues. Between the trimmed V and J ends, which lost 2 bases and 1 base, there was a span of 10 bases. Germline lookup yields CDR1 MNHNS and CDR2 SASEGT. The CDR3 DNA follows: TGTGCCAGCAGTGAATCGGGGGGCGGCACAGATACGCAGTATTTT. Amino acid sequence: CASSESGGGTDTQYF.

The V gene is TRBV2, the J gene TRBJ2-2; TRBD1 agrees at 7 bases. Germline loops: CDR1 SNHLY, CDR2 FYNNEI. The CDR3 is made up of 18 amino acids. Trimming removed 3 bases from V and 1 base from J; junction bases left unmatched: 11. The CDR3 nucleotides are TGTGCCAGCAGTGATAATCCTACCAGGACAGGGAACACCGGGGAGCTGTTTTTT. Its protein product is CASSDNPTRTGNTGELFF.